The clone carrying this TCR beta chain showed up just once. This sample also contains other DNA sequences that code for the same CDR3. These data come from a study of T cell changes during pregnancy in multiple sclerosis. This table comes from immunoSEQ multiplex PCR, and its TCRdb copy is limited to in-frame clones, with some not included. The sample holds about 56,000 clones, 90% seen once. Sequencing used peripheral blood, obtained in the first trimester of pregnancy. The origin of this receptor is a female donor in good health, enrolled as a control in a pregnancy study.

In DNA form, the CDR3 reads TGTGCCAGCAGCTTCTGGGGGGACTTTGGAGTACAGTACTTC. Its translation is CASSFWGDFGVQYF. This chain uses TRBV5-4 with TRBJ2-7; tentatively, D is TRBD2 (6 bases). Germline V gene lookup returns CDR1 SGHNT and CDR2 YYREEE (reference sequence). The germline V and J ends were trimmed by 2 bases and 10 bases, with 19 bases remaining between them. CDR3 size: 14 residues.